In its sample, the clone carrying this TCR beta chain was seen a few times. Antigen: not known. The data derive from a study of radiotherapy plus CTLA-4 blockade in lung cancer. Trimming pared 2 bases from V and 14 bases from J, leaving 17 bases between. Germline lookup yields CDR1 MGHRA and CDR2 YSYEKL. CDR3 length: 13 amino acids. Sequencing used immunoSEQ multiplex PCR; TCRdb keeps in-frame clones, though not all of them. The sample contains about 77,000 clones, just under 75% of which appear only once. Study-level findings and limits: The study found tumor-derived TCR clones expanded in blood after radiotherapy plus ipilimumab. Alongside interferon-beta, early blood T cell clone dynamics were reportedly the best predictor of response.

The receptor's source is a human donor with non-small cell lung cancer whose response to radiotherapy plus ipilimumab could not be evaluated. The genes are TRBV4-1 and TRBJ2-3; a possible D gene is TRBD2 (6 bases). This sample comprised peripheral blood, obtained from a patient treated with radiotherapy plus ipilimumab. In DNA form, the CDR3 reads TGCGCCAGCAGCCAACCACTAGCCCCACGGCTGTATTTT. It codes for CASSQPLAPRLYF.